The 16 T cell receptor beta chains below come from one sample, sequenced in a study of PD-1 blockade in classical Hodgkin lymphoma. This table comes from immunoSEQ multiplex PCR, and its TCRdb copy is limited to in-frame clones, with some not included. This table holds approximately 43,000 clones, about 88% found once. Relapses following autologous stem cell transplantation were seen in all patients, with brentuximab vedotin exposure varying. Here the sequenced sample was peripheral blood mononuclear cells (PBMCs), taken before the second cycle of nivolumab. The receptor set was obtained from a human donor with classical Hodgkin lymphoma.

The chain combines TRBV11-2 with TRBJ2-2; 7 nucleotides agree with TRBD1. Germline V gives CDR1 SGHAT, CDR2 FQNNGV. Trimming removed 1 base from V and 4 bases from J; junction bases left unmatched: 3. There are 15 residues in the CDR3. CDR3 protein: CASSLARGSTGELFF. The CDR3 DNA follows: TGTGCCAGCAGCTTAGCCAGGGGGTCCACCGGGGAGCTGTTTTTT.

This chain joins TRBV5-6 and TRBJ2-7; D is possibly TRBD2 (5 bases). This CDR3 spans 13 amino acids. V shed 1 base and J shed 7 bases, with 12 bases lying between them. In germline, CDR1 is SGHDT, CDR2 YYEEEE. Written as DNA, the CDR3 is TGTGCCAGCAGCTTGAGCTACGGACTTGAGCAGTACTTC. This translates into CASSLSYGLEQYF. Full variable domain (missing parts from reference TRBV5-6 and TRBJ2-7): DAGVTQSPTHLIKTRGQQVTLRCSPKSGHDTVSWYQQALGQGPQFIFQYYEEEERQRGNFPDRFSGHQFPNYSSELNVNALLLGDSALYLCASSLSYGLEQYFGPGTRLTVT.

The chain employs TRBV15 and TRBJ2-7, with D unresolved. The CDR3 is made up of 16 amino acids. The V gene's germline CDR1 is LNHNV and CDR2 YYDKDF (reference sequence). Between the trimmed V and J ends, which lost 0 bases and 0 bases, there was a span of 12 bases. CDR3 amino acids: CATSRDSSAYSYEQYF. In nucleotides, the CDR3 is TGTGCCACCAGCAGAGATTCCTCCGCCTACTCCTACGAGCAGTACTTC.

The rearrangement uses TRBV11-2 and TRBJ2-5; TRBD1 matches at 10 bases. Germline V lookup: CDR1 SGHAT, CDR2 FQNNGV. V was pared by 5 bases and J by 5 bases, with 8 bases of the junction left unmatched. The CDR3 contains 15 residues. The CDR3 protein is CASSVDRGFGETQYF. The CDR3 region has the DNA TGTGCCAGCAGCGTGGACAGGGGGTTCGGGGAGACCCAGTACTTC.

J is TRBJ1-1 and V is TRBV5-1; no clear D. Trimming stripped 2 bases from V and 1 base from J, with 9 bases between. This CDR3 has 14 residues. Germline V gene lookup returns CDR1 SGHRS and CDR2 YFSETQ. CDR3 in amino acids: CASSFTQRNTEAFF. CDR3 nucleotide sequence: TGCGCCAGCAGCTTTACACAGAGGAACACTGAAGCTTTCTTT.

The chain joins TRBV5-6 to TRBJ1-6, with TRBD1 matching 10 bases. CDR3 size: 16 residues. After removal of 0 bases from V and 7 bases from J, the junction contained 4 bases not matched to a gene. Per germline, CDR1 SGHDT and CDR2 YYEEEE. The CDR3 region is CASSLGSGQGNSPLHF. In DNA, the CDR3 is TGTGCCAGCAGCTTGGGCTCGGGACAGGGGAATTCACCCCTCCACTTT.

In its sample, this clone was seen once. The rearrangement uses TRBV7-6 and TRBJ2-2; 7 nucleotides match TRBD2. In germline, CDR1 is SGHVS, CDR2 FNYEAQ. CDR3 length: 16 residues. V dropped 3 bases and J dropped 1; count of bases not matched to a gene: 5. As DNA, the CDR3 is TGTGCCAGCAGCTTTTCGCGGGGGTTGAACACCGGGGAGCTGTTTTTT. Translating it yields CASSFSRGLNTGELFF.

The chain uses TRBV28 and TRBJ2-3, with 9 bases that match TRBD2. The CDR3 sequence is 15 residues long. Germline assignment: CDR1 MDHEN and CDR2 SYDVKM. J gave up 3 bases and V 5 bases, and 6 bases lay outside the gene matches. CDR3 amino acids: CASSIVAGETDTQYF. The CDR3 nucleotides read TGTGCCAGCAGTATCGTAGCGGGGGAAACAGATACGCAGTATTTT.

As to this clone: The same CDR3 is also encoded by other DNA sequences in this sample. The V call is TRBV15, the J call TRBJ2-7; D unresolved. V was clipped by 0 bases and J by 4 bases, with 7 bases between them. Per germline, CDR1 LNHNV and CDR2 YYDKDF (reference sequence). This CDR3 is built from 13 residues. The chain's CDR3 is CATSRDPGYEQYF. Here the CDR3 DNA reads TGTGCCACCAGCAGAGATCCCGGTTACGAGCAGTACTTC.

In this sample, this clone turned up once. The J gene is TRBJ1-2, the V gene TRBV7-9, with a weak D call TRBD1 (5 bases). The germline gives CDR1 SEHNR, CDR2 FQNEAQ (reference sequence). This CDR3 spans 15 amino acids. The ends were cut back, 5 bases at V and 2 bases at J, with 15 bases in the middle. The CDR3 sequence: CASSPGWGENYGYTF. DNA for the CDR3: TGTGCCAGCAGCCCGGGGTGGGGGGAGAACTATGGCTACACCTTC.

The chain joins TRBV27 to TRBJ2-7; 10 bases align to TRBD2. Losses at the gene ends were 9 bases for V and 2 bases for J; bases not matched to a gene: 7. This CDR3 has 14 amino acids. CDR1 is MNHEY and CDR2 is SMNVEV in the germline V gene (reference sequence). The CDR3 DNA reads TGTGCCAGTATAAGGACTAGCGGAGCCTACGAGCAGTACTTC. Translation: CASIRTSGAYEQYF.

The chain carries TRBV25-1 and TRBJ1-6; TRBD1 might be the D (6 bases). Germline values: CDR1 MGHDK, CDR2 SYGVNS. The length of the CDR3 is 15 residues. V was clipped by 0 bases and J by 10 bases, with 13 bases between them. The CDR3 DNA sequence: TGTGCCAGCAGTGAATACGGAGGGGGGGGCTCACCCCTCCACTTT. Translated: CASSEYGGGGSPLHF.

The J gene is TRBJ2-3, the V gene TRBV4-3, with 14 positions matching TRBD2. Germline CDR1 LGHNA, CDR2 YSLEER. V dropped 0 bases and J dropped 2; count of bases not matched to a gene: 4. This CDR3 has 18 amino acids. The CDR3 DNA reads as TGCGCCAGCAGCCAAGAGACTAGCGGGGGGGCACCCACAGATACGCAGTATTTT. Its translation is CASSQETSGGAPTDTQYF.

The chain has TRBV11-2 and TRBJ2-7, with 9 nucleotides matching TRBD1. There are 13 residues in the CDR3. The junction had 0 bases not matched to a gene; V was cut back by 6 bases and J by 0 bases. Germline V gene data show CDR1 as SGHAT and CDR2 as FQNNGV. The CDR3 loop reads CASRTGGSYEQYF. DNA for the CDR3: TGTGCCAGCAGGACAGGGGGCTCCTACGAGCAGTACTTC.

This clone was recorded only once. The J gene is TRBJ1-5, the V gene TRBV14; no clear D gene. With 3 bases removed from V and 1 base from J, the gap between germline ends came to 13 bases. The CDR3 has 16 amino acids. The germline V gene has CDR1 SGHDN and CDR2 FVKESK. The CDR3 here is CASSQTPRGSNQPQHF. CDR3 DNA: TGTGCCAGCAGCCAGACCCCCCGCGGGAGCAATCAGCCCCAGCATTTT.

CDR3 loop: CASSLEAGRLNEQYF. CDR3 DNA sequence: TGCGCCAGCAGCTTGGAGGCAGGGAGGTTGAACGAGCAGTACTTC. The chain carries TRBV5-1 and TRBJ2-7; D might be TRBD2 (6 bases). The CDR3 contains 15 residues. Germline V gene data show CDR1 as SGHRS and CDR2 as YFSETQ. The V and J ends lost 0 bases and 5 bases respectively, with 15 bases between them.